This T cell receptor beta chain derives from a study of T-cell memory formation after mild COVID-19. Study summary: Largely, the TCR clusters proved donor specific.

Each CDR3 protein is one row after TCRdb ran MiXCR on the 5' RACE reads. The sample yields about 350,000 distinct CDR3 sequences, roughly 13% seen once. Turning to this clonotype: Its antigen is as yet unknown.

General observations from the study: There were some responding clones in pre-infection memory, which suggested that cross-reactive memory had joined. Balance between CD4 and CD8 was seen in clones contracting day 15 to 85, and a CD4+ lean was seen in later expanders. Chiefly within CM and EM were the contracting CD4+ clones; CD8+ ones were within EMRA.

V was clipped by 0 bases and J by 8 bases, with 17 bases between them. The CDR3 sequence is 15 residues long. Germline CDR1 LGHNA, CDR2 YSLEER. This rearrangement joins TRBV4-3 to TRBJ2-7; either TRBD1 or TRBD2 may fit D (5 bases each). The sample was PBMCs or a T cell subset sorted from them (not recorded which). This TCR came from a man aged 18 to 35 who had mild COVID-19 (a few samples of this study predate the infection). Cell type and time point are not known. The CDR3 region has the DNA TGCGCCAGCAGCCAAGATCTGGGGCGGACTCTCCAGCAGTACTTC. This encodes CASSQDLGRTLQQYF.